This record concerns one T cell receptor beta chain sequence. The antigen remains undetermined. Viral peptide pool expansion of antigen-specific CD4+ T cells preceded sequencing in the ViraFEST assay. When roughly eleven days of culture had elapsed, CD4+ T cells were isolated. Either the mRNA-1273 or the BNT162b2 vaccine was given to participants as two doses. They grew some 2 million PBMC in each well, adding around 10 IU/ml IL-2 and around 10 ug/ml peptides. V lost 7 bases, J lost 11 bases, and 12 bases stayed unmatched. This CDR3 has 15 amino acids. Germline-derived CDR1 and CDR2 are SGHVS and FQNEAQ. The data belong to a study of vaccination effects on CD4 cells after COVID-19. Study in general: The second dose preceded post-vaccine samples by a median of 72 days. Study-wide points: In vaccinees who were healthy, merely 1 out of 255 vaccine-induced clones cross-reacted with common cold coronaviruses. At late timepoints after vaccination, vaccine- and infection-induced clones shrank markedly.

The repertoire was sequenced with immunoSEQ multiplex PCR; TCRdb's copy has only in-frame clones and lacks some. The sample has about 13,000 clones; 72% are singletons. The specimen was CD4+ T cells from PBMCs cultured with SARS-CoV-2 spike peptides, collected after COVID-19 vaccination. The V and J genes are TRBV7-8 and TRBJ1-6; the match to TRBD1 covers 9 bases. The TCR comes from a human donor who received a COVID-19 vaccine. The CDR3 nucleotides read TGTGCCAGCACCCCCGGGACAGGGCTTTTCGCACCCCTCCACTTT. It is translated as CASTPGTGLFAPLHF. Variable domain in full (rest from reference TRBV7-8 and TRBJ1-6): GAGVSQSPRYKVAKRGQDVALRCDPISGHVSLFWYQQALGQGPEFLTYFQNEAQLDKSGLPSDRFFAERPEGSVSTLKIQRTQQEDSAVYLCASTPGTGLFAPLHFGNGTRLTVT.